The rows below give T cell receptor beta chains drawn from one sample of a study of identical twins. TCRdb reanalysed the 5' RACE reads using MiXCR and keeps one entry per CDR3 protein. The sample includes about 900,000 distinct CDR3 sequences, 10% to 15% seen only once; the top ten take around 1.6%. These data were also filed under a second study, of yellow fever vaccine responses in identical twins.

What was sequenced was PBMCs. These receptors were taken from a woman aged 18-29 years in good health. CDR3s include the opening cysteine and the closing phenylalanine or tryptophan. The D gene is left open where the match is weak. Not every row has a clone size; where given, it reads once, few, many or a size class.

j_call d_call v_call clone_size cdr3_aa cdr3_nt
TRBJ2-1 TRBD1 TRBV5-1 many CASSEGTGSYNEQFF TGCGCCAGCAGCGAGGGGACAGGGTCCTACAATGAGCAGTTCTTC
TRBJ1-2 TRBD1 TRBV4-1 few CASSHPTGGDYGYTF TGCGCCAGCAGCCATCCCACAGGGGGGGATTATGGCTACACCTTC
TRBJ2-6 TRBD1 TRBV15 - CATSPTLLGTGGYGANVLTF TGTGCCACCAGCCCTACGTTACTCGGGACAGGGGGTTATGGGGCCAACGTCCTGACTTTC
TRBJ2-6 - TRBV5-1 few CASSLEGPGANVLTF TGCGCCAGCAGCTTGGAGGGGCCCGGGGCCAACGTCCTGACTTTC
TRBJ2-7 TRBD1 TRBV12-3/TRBV12-4 many CASSWTGGSYEQYF TGTGCCAGCAGTTGGACAGGGGGCTCCTACGAGCAGTACTTC
TRBJ2-7 TRBD1 TRBV4-1 many CASSQGATGAEQYF TGCGCCAGCAGCCAAGGTGCGACAGGGGCGGAGCAGTACTTC
TRBJ1-2 - TRBV20-1 few CSANPGIGYGYTF TGCAGTGCTAACCCAGGGATTGGCTATGGCTACACCTTC
TRBJ1-1 TRBD1 TRBV18 - CASFPPTGGRGAFF TGTGCCAGCTTCCCCCCCACAGGGGGCAGGGGAGCTTTCTTT
TRBJ2-7 - TRBV12-3/TRBV12-4 few CASSSGIIKPEQYF TGTGCCAGCAGTTCCGGGATCATAAAGCCCGAGCAGTACTTC
TRBJ1-5 - TRBV20-1 - CSARDNFQSNQPQHF TGCAGTGCTAGAGATAATTTTCAGTCCAATCAGCCCCAGCATTTT
TRBJ2-2 - TRBV9 - CASSVDLMNTGELFF TGTGCCAGCAGCGTCGACCTAATGAACACCGGGGAGCTGTTTTTT
TRBJ1-1 - TRBV12-3/TRBV12-4 - CASSLAYEVNTEAFF TGTGCCAGCAGTTTAGCCTACGAGGTGAACACTGAAGCTTTCTTT
TRBJ2-1 - TRBV18 few CASSPFYAVTYNEQFF TGTGCCAGCTCACCTTTCTACGCGGTCACCTACAATGAGCAGTTCTTC
TRBJ2-2 - TRBV6-1 few CASSGGWAGELFF TGTGCCAGCAGTGGGGGGTGGGCCGGGGAGCTGTTTTTT
TRBJ1-1 TRBD1 TRBV6-1 - CASSEDRGGTEAFF TGTGCCAGCAGTGAGGACAGGGGAGGGACTGAAGCTTTCTTT
TRBJ2-7 TRBD1 TRBV4-1 few CASSPRGDRVHEQYF TGCGCCAGCAGCCCAAGGGGGGACAGGGTTCACGAGCAGTACTTC
TRBJ2-3 TRBD2 TRBV7-2 - CASSSISGIVDTQYF TGTGCCAGCAGTTCTATTAGCGGGATAGTCGATACGCAGTATTTT
TRBJ2-3 - TRBV7-3 few CASSLTRGVGGTDTQYF TGTGCCAGCAGCTTAACGAGGGGGGTTGGCGGCACAGATACGCAGTATTTT
TRBJ1-1 - TRBV12-3/TRBV12-4 many CASSLAPLENTEAFF TGTGCCAGCAGTTTAGCCCCGTTGGAGAACACTGAAGCTTTCTTT
TRBJ2-7 - TRBV20-1 - CSARGLTTGIYEQYF TGCAGTGCTAGGGGTCTTACTACCGGGATCTATGAGCAGTACTTC
TRBJ2-1 TRBD1 TRBV24-1 - CATNAGTGNEQFF TGTGCCACCAACGCTGGGACAGGGAATGAGCAGTTCTTC
TRBJ2-3 TRBD2 TRBV3-1 - CATSQGLAGGDTQYF TGTGCCACCAGCCAAGGGTTAGCGGGAGGAGATACGCAGTATTTT
TRBJ2-1 - TRBV20-1 - CSAREPLWLGRHEQFF TGCAGTGCTAGAGAGCCCCTTTGGCTAGGCAGGCATGAGCAGTTCTTC
TRBJ1-3 - TRBV5-1 - CASSLRDTSSGNTIYF TGCGCCAGCAGCTTACGGGACACCTCCTCTGGAAACACCATATATTTT
TRBJ2-1 TRBD1 TRBV12-3/TRBV12-4 - CASSPRTGGIDEQFF TGTGCCAGCAGTCCCAGGACAGGGGGCATCGATGAGCAGTTCTTC
TRBJ1-1 - TRBV2 - CASSGASPRNTEAFF TGTGCCAGCAGTGGAGCATCACCCAGGAACACTGAAGCTTTCTTT
TRBJ2-7 - TRBV20-1 - CSARGDNIPPTPYEQYF TGCAGTGCTAGAGGGGACAATATCCCCCCCACCCCCTACGAGCAGTACTTC
TRBJ2-5 - TRBV5-6 - CASSPDGGIQETQYF TGTGCCAGCAGCCCGGATGGGGGGATCCAAGAGACCCAGTACTTC
TRBJ1-1 - TRBV14 few CASSQERAQGHTEAFF TGTGCCAGCAGCCAAGAAAGGGCCCAGGGGCACACTGAAGCTTTCTTT
TRBJ2-1 - TRBV7-9 many CASSLGSSQYGEQFF TGTGCCAGCAGCTTAGGGAGTAGTCAGTACGGTGAGCAGTTCTTC
TRBJ2-1 - TRBV6-1 - CASSERLKYNEQFF TGTGCCAGCAGTGAACGACTAAAGTACAATGAGCAGTTCTTC
TRBJ2-5 TRBD2 TRBV7-8 many CASSPTSGGSQETQYF TGTGCCAGCAGCCCGACTAGCGGGGGGTCTCAAGAGACCCAGTACTTC
TRBJ1-5 - TRBV28 - CASRLWQQFNQPQHF TGTGCCAGCAGGCTATGGCAGCAATTCAATCAGCCCCAGCATTTT
TRBJ1-3 TRBD1 TRBV27 few CASSFSGTGVGNTIYF TGTGCCAGCAGTTTTTCCGGGACAGGGGTCGGAAACACCATATATTTT
TRBJ1-1 - TRBV5-4 - CASSLGGGMIMNTEAFF TGTGCCAGCAGCTTGGGGGGGGGCATGATCATGAACACTGAAGCTTTCTTT
TRBJ1-2 - TRBV12-3/TRBV12-4 - CASSLGKNYGYTF TGTGCCAGCAGTTTAGGGAAAAACTATGGCTACACCTTC
TRBJ2-2 - TRBV12-3/TRBV12-4 few CASTNRGGNTGELFF TGTGCCAGCACGAACAGGGGAGGGAACACCGGGGAGCTGTTTTTT
TRBJ2-3 TRBD1 TRBV7-8 few CASSSLGQTTDTQYF TGTGCCAGCAGCTCTCTGGGACAGACCACAGATACGCAGTATTTT
TRBJ2-4 - TRBV29-1 - CSVVSRDIQYF TGCAGCGTTGTAAGTCGGGACATTCAGTACTTC
TRBJ2-3 TRBD2 TRBV20-1 - CSAGPTSGRTTDTQYF TGCAGTGCTGGACCTACTAGCGGGAGGACCACAGATACGCAGTATTTT
TRBJ2-3 - TRBV20-1 - CSALGARDTQYF TGCAGTGCGTTGGGGGCCCGAGATACGCAGTATTTT
TRBJ1-1 TRBD1 TRBV7-8 - CASSLAALSATGYQSTEAFF TGTGCCAGCAGCTTAGCGGCGTTATCTGCGACAGGGTATCAGAGCACTGAAGCTTTCTTT
TRBJ2-2 TRBD2 TRBV3-1 - CASSQGSGRESNTGELFF TGTGCCAGCAGCCAAGGAAGCGGGAGAGAGTCCAACACCGGGGAGCTGTTTTTT
TRBJ1-1 - TRBV18 few CASSERRQNTEAFF TGTGCCAGCTCCGAACGACGACAGAACACTGAAGCTTTCTTT
TRBJ2-2 - TRBV19 - CASSSPPWLDTGELFF TGTGCCAGTAGTAGCCCCCCCTGGTTGGACACCGGGGAGCTGTTTTTT
TRBJ2-7 - TRBV9 few CASSVDRAYEQYF TGTGCCAGCAGCGTAGACCGGGCCTACGAGCAGTACTTC